A single sample is the source of the 8 T cell receptor beta chains below, sequenced in a study of breast tumors, draining lymph nodes, adjacent tissues. TCRdb processed the multiplex PCR reads anew with MiXCR; each CDR3 protein has one entry. Of around 70,000 distinct CDR3 sequences in the sample, over 40% were seen once. The specimen sequenced was breast tumor tissue. These receptors originate from a female donor with breast cancer. Some clones in this sample may be carry-over from other donors' samples.

This chain links TRBV9 with TRBJ2-7, with 8 nucleotides matching TRBD1. Losses at the gene ends were 3 bases for V and 4 bases for J; bases not matched to a gene: 3. The CDR3 runs 13 residues. The germline V gene has CDR1 SGDLS and CDR2 YYNGEE. The CDR3 reads CASSAQGAYEQYF. The CDR3 DNA is TGTGCCAGCAGCGCGCAGGGGGCGTACGAGCAGTACTTC.

Turning to this clonotype: The junction does not match germline at one end; this may be a read error. V and J are TRBV10-1 and TRBJ2-3; the match to TRBD2 covers 14 bases. Germline assignment: CDR1 WNHNN and CDR2 SYGVQD (reference sequence). The CDR3 covers 19 residues. The CDR3 loop is CASSPLRTSGGMSTDTQYF. In DNA form, the CDR3 reads TGCGCCAGCAGTCCCCTCAGGACTAGCGGGGGGATGAGCACGGATACGCAGTATTTT.

The chain carries TRBV10-3 and TRBJ2-7, with 7 positions matching TRBD1. The CDR3 has 12 amino acids. The junction had 8 bases not matched to a gene; V was cut back by 9 bases and J by 6 bases. Germline lookup yields CDR1 ENHRY and CDR2 SYGVKD. The CDR3 here is CAISTGLGEQYF. CDR3 in DNA: TGTGCCATTTCGACAGGGCTCGGCGAGCAGTACTTC.

This clonotype occurred many times. A much bigger clone sits one base away, suggesting this may be a read error. The chain carries TRBV20-1 and TRBJ1-6; D call uncertain. The length of the CDR3 is 14 residues. The V gene's germline CDR1 is DFQATT and CDR2 SNEGSKA (reference sequence). In DNA form, the CDR3 reads TGCGGTGCTAGAGATCTAACAGCCGATTCACCCCTCCACTTT. It codes for CGARDLTADSPLHF.

This chain uses TRBV5-6 with TRBJ2-3; TRBD1 matches 11 bases. The germline V gene has CDR1 SGHDT and CDR2 YYEEEE. V was pared by 7 bases and J by 3 bases, with 10 bases of the junction left unmatched. The CDR3 loop spans 16 amino acids. For the CDR3, the DNA is TGTGCCAGCGGACAGGGGGCCAGGGAGGGAACAGATACGCAGTATTTT. The encoded protein is CASGQGAREGTDTQYF.

With regard to this clonotype: A read error may explain this, as a much larger clone is one base away. The chain links TRBV3-1 to TRBJ1-4; D might be TRBD1 (6 bases). Between the trimmed V and J ends, which lost 3 bases and 10 bases, there was a span of 21 bases. CDR1 and CDR2 from the germline V gene are LGHDT and YNNKEL (reference sequence). CDR3 length equals 16 residues. CDR3 residues: CASSQHVPGESGKLFF. CDR3 nucleotides: TGTGCCAGCAGCCAGCATGTCCCAGGGGAGTCGGGAAAACTGTTTTTT.

This clonotype was counted at least ten times. The V gene is TRBV7-2, the J gene TRBJ1-6; TRBD1 aligns across 11 bases. CDR1 is SGHTA, CDR2 FQGNSA, per germline. With V trimmed by 4 bases and J by 8 bases, 7 bases remained unmatched. CDR3 length: 16 amino acids. The CDR3 sequence: CASSSYGQGAYSPLHF. CDR3 bases: TGTGCCAGCAGCTCATACGGACAGGGGGCTTATTCACCCCTCCACTTT.

This clonotype has at least ten counts. The rearrangement joins TRBV7-8 to TRBJ1-3; D is undetermined. V gave up 2 bases and J gave up 0 bases, with 11 bases separating them. The CDR3 runs 16 residues. The germline V gene encodes CDR1 SGHVS and CDR2 FQNEAQ. The CDR3 protein is CASSLPWPSSGNTIYF. CDR3 bases: TGTGCCAGCAGCTTACCGTGGCCGAGCTCTGGAAACACCATATATTTT.